These T cell receptor beta chains were read from a single sample in a study of shared clonotypes between healthy human individuals. The method was immunoSEQ multiplex PCR; TCRdb's version includes in-frame clones alone and lacks a portion of them. The sample has roughly 590,000 clones, 95% to 96% seen once. The sequenced sample was naive CD8+ T cells sorted from blood. These receptors were collected from a woman in her 30s in good health. Both conserved end residues are part of each CDR3. Each record gives: J gene, clone size, V gene, D gene, CDR3 protein, CDR3 DNA. The D gene is left open where the match is weak. Rows give clone size only sometimes, using once, few, many, or a class for an expanded clone.

TRBJ2-4,once,TRBV6-5,NA,CASSYFGRLAKNIQYF,TGTGCCAGCAGTTACTTCGGCAGGTTAGCCAAAAACATTCAGTACTTC
TRBJ2-1,once,TRBV7-9,TRBD2,CASSFYSGKNNEQFF,TGTGCCAGCAGCTTTTATAGCGGGAAGAACAATGAGCAGTTCTTC
TRBJ2-1,NA,TRBV19,TRBD2,CASSPTSGRGRGSYNEQFF,TGTGCCAGTAGCCCGACTAGCGGGAGAGGACGAGGCTCCTACAATGAGCAGTTCTTC
TRBJ1-2,NA,TRBV28,TRBD1,CASSLVDRVYGYTF,TGTGCCAGCAGTTTAGTCGACAGGGTCTATGGCTACACCTTC
TRBJ2-2,NA,TRBV4-1,NA,CASSQEVADGELFF,TGCGCCAGCAGCCAAGAAGTTGCGGACGGGGAGCTGTTTTTT
TRBJ2-2,NA,TRBV28,TRBD2,CASSRTSGRMGTGELFF,TGTGCCAGCAGTCGGACTAGCGGGAGGATGGGCACCGGGGAGCTGTTTTTT
TRBJ2-1,once,TRBV7-8,NA,CASSLESGSSYNEQFF,TGTGCCAGCAGCTTAGAGTCCGGGAGCTCCTACAATGAGCAGTTCTTC
TRBJ2-5,NA,TRBV28,NA,CASSFGLGRDVAWETQYF,TGTGCCAGCAGTTTTGGGTTGGGCCGGGACGTTGCCTGGGAGACCCAGTACTTC
TRBJ1-1,NA,TRBV19,NA,CASTLSAWGTEAFF,TGTGCCAGTACTTTGTCGGCGTGGGGCACTGAAGCTTTCTTT
TRBJ2-7,NA,TRBV30,TRBD2,CAWSPLAGAYEQYF,TGTGCCTGGAGTCCACTAGCGGGAGCCTACGAGCAGTACTTC
TRBJ2-7,NA,TRBV2,TRBD1,CACMQGADEQYF,TGTGCCTGTATGCAGGGGGCAGACGAGCAGTACTTC
TRBJ2-5,NA,TRBV7-8,NA,CASSYRRTGGEETQYF,TGTGCCAGCAGCTACCGTCGGACAGGCGGGGAAGAGACCCAGTACTTC
TRBJ2-7,NA,TRBV6-1,TRBD2,CASILGLAGPHEQYF,TGTGCCAGCATTCTTGGACTAGCGGGACCCCACGAGCAGTACTTC
TRBJ1-2,NA,TRBV28,TRBD1,CASSGGRGSLYGYTF,TGTGCCAGCAGCGGGGGCAGGGGGAGTTTGTATGGCTACACCTTC
TRBJ1-5,NA,TRBV19,TRBD1,CASSHDREGEQPQHF,TGTGCCAGTAGTCACGACAGGGAGGGGGAGCAGCCCCAGCATTTT
TRBJ2-7,NA,TRBV27,NA,CASREGMGAGEQYF,TGTGCCAGCAGGGAGGGTATGGGCGCGGGGGAGCAGTACTTC
TRBJ2-7,once,TRBV19,TRBD2,CASSIGGLTYEQYF,TGTGCCAGTAGTATAGGGGGACTAACCTACGAGCAGTACTTC
TRBJ1-1,NA,TRBV29-1,TRBD1,CSVEDDRDRGAFF,TGCAGCGTTGAAGACGACAGGGACCGGGGAGCTTTCTTT
TRBJ2-5,NA,TRBV9,NA,CASSVGGGAPQETQYF,TGTGCCAGCAGCGTAGGAGGGGGAGCCCCCCAAGAGACCCAGTACTTC
TRBJ1-1,NA,TRBV7-8,NA,CASSQMVGVNTEAFF,TGTGCCAGCAGCCAAATGGTTGGCGTGAACACTGAAGCTTTCTTT
TRBJ2-1,NA,TRBV29-1,NA,CSARWGRFSTDEQFF,TGCAGCGCCCGCTGGGGCAGGTTTTCTACAGATGAGCAGTTCTTC
TRBJ2-7,NA,TRBV29-1,TRBD2,CSVALAASYEQYF,TGCAGCGTTGCCCTAGCGGCTTCCTACGAGCAGTACTTC
TRBJ1-1,NA,TRBV21-1,NA,CASSEGTRPKNTEAFF,TGTGCCAGCAGCGAAGGGACTCGACCGAAGAACACTGAAGCTTTCTTT
TRBJ2-5,NA,TRBV28,TRBD2,CASSLGVLTSGFQETQYF,TGTGCCAGCAGTTTAGGGGTCTTGACTAGCGGGTTCCAAGAGACCCAGTACTTC
TRBJ2-7,NA,TRBV27,NA,CASSFGPPYEQYF,TGTGCCAGCAGTTTCGGCCCGCCCTACGAGCAGTACTTC
TRBJ2-5,once,TRBV13,TRBD1,CASSLDREETQYF,TGTGCCAGCAGCTTGGACAGGGAAGAGACCCAGTACTTC
TRBJ2-7,NA,TRBV28,TRBD1,CASSYGTGTGDYEQYF,TGTGCCAGCAGTTACGGGACCGGGACAGGGGATTACGAGCAGTACTTC
TRBJ2-3,once,TRBV5-1,TRBD2,CASSLEGLAGTDTQYF,TGCGCCAGCAGCTTGGAGGGACTAGCGGGCACAGATACGCAGTATTTT
TRBJ2-5,NA,TRBV9,NA,CASSVATTGQETQYF,TGTGCCAGCAGCGTAGCTACAACAGGGCAAGAGACCCAGTACTTC
TRBJ2-1,NA,TRBV28,TRBD2,CASSSVLAGEVNEQFF,TGTGCCAGCAGTTCCGTCTTAGCGGGAGAGGTAAATGAGCAGTTCTTC
TRBJ2-7,NA,TRBV7-9,NA,CASSPAQGGKFDEQYF,TGTGCCAGCAGCCCCGCCCAGGGCGGGAAGTTCGACGAGCAGTACTTC
TRBJ2-5,once,TRBV10-1,NA,CASSESAGSGMMETQYF,TGCGCCAGCAGTGAGTCGGCTGGTTCGGGGATGATGGAGACCCAGTACTTC
TRBJ1-6,NA,TRBV4-1,NA,CASSTRTEHSYNSPLHF,TGCGCCAGCAGCACCCGGACAGAACACTCCTATAATTCACCCCTCCACTTT
TRBJ2-2,NA,TRBV4-1,NA,CASSPLKDWGFDTGELFF,TGCGCCAGCAGCCCATTAAAGGACTGGGGTTTTGACACCGGGGAGCTGTTTTTT
TRBJ2-1,NA,TRBV27,TRBD2,CASNQREVFLNEQFF,TGTGCCAGCAACCAGCGGGAGGTCTTCCTCAATGAGCAGTTCTTC
TRBJ2-1,once,TRBV30,NA,CAWSVQPSSYNEQFF,TGTGCCTGGAGTGTACAGCCCAGCTCCTACAATGAGCAGTTCTTC
TRBJ2-7,once,TRBV15,NA,CATGGALDDEQYF,TGTGCCACTGGGGGAGCCTTAGACGACGAGCAGTACTTC
TRBJ2-3,NA,TRBV13,NA,CASSPGEGTDTQYF,TGTGCCAGCAGCCCAGGGGAGGGCACAGATACGCAGTATTTT
TRBJ2-2,NA,TRBV2,TRBD2,CASRSASGITGELFF,TGTGCCAGCAGAAGCGCTAGCGGGATAACCGGGGAGCTGTTTTTT
TRBJ1-5,NA,TRBV27,NA,CASSLRSSNQPQHF,TGTGCCAGCAGTTTAAGGAGTAGCAATCAGCCCCAGCATTTT
TRBJ2-3,NA,TRBV7-8,NA,CASSTPSASTDTQYF,TGTGCCAGCAGCACTCCTAGCGCTAGCACAGATACGCAGTATTTT
TRBJ1-3,NA,TRBV28,NA,CASSFSQSSGNTIYF,TGTGCCAGCAGTTTTTCGCAGTCTAGTGGAAACACCATATATTTT
TRBJ2-7,NA,TRBV10-3,NA,CAISESGYGYEQYF,TGTGCCATCAGTGAGTCAGGGTATGGTTACGAGCAGTACTTC
TRBJ2-7,NA,TRBV5-8,TRBD1,CASSPSSTGGFYEQYF,TGTGCCAGCAGCCCGTCGTCAACAGGGGGCTTCTACGAGCAGTACTTC
TRBJ2-1,NA,TRBV28,NA,CASSLRIKVDEQFF,TGTGCCAGCAGTTTAAGGATTAAGGTGGATGAGCAGTTCTTC
TRBJ2-6,NA,TRBV28,NA,CASSLGSSGANVLTF,TGTGCCAGCAGTTTGGGCTCCTCTGGGGCCAACGTCCTGACTTTC
TRBJ2-2,NA,TRBV2,TRBD1,CARRQGDTGELFF,TGTGCCAGAAGACAGGGGGACACCGGGGAGCTGTTTTTT
TRBJ2-1,once,TRBV5-1,TRBD2,CASSSSGSYYNEQFF,TGCGCCAGCAGCTCTAGCGGGTCGTACTACAATGAGCAGTTCTTC
TRBJ2-1,NA,TRBV5-1,NA,CATGESYNEQFF,TGCGCCACCGGAGAGTCCTACAATGAGCAGTTCTTC
TRBJ2-1,NA,TRBV7-6,NA,CASSHRTVPNEQFF,TGTGCCAGCAGCCACCGGACGGTCCCCAATGAGCAGTTCTTC
TRBJ1-1,NA,TRBV28,TRBD1,CASEPGQGNTEAFF,TGTGCCAGTGAACCGGGACAGGGGAACACTGAAGCTTTCTTT
TRBJ2-1,NA,TRBV6-6,NA,CASSYYSGVNEQFF,TGTGCCAGCAGTTACTACTCGGGAGTCAATGAGCAGTTCTTC
TRBJ2-1,NA,TRBV7-9,TRBD2,CASSDLREVLYNEQFF,TGTGCCAGCAGCGACCTTCGGGAGGTTCTCTACAATGAGCAGTTCTTC
TRBJ2-1,NA,TRBV7-9,TRBD1,CASRSGTGDNEQFF,TGTGCCAGCAGGTCCGGGACAGGGGATAATGAGCAGTTCTTC
TRBJ2-7,NA,TRBV9,NA,CASSVGTASYEQYF,TGTGCCAGCAGCGTAGGCACAGCATCCTACGAGCAGTACTTC
TRBJ1-1,NA,TRBV7-9,NA,CASSPWRSDTEAFF,TGTGCCAGCAGCCCGTGGCGTTCAGACACTGAAGCTTTCTTT
TRBJ2-2,NA,TRBV4-1,TRBD2,CASSQSPSGGVSRSGELFF,TGCGCCAGCAGCCAATCGCCCTCTGGGGGGGTGAGTCGGTCCGGGGAGCTGTTTTTT